The 24 T cell receptor beta chains reported below all come from one sample, sequenced in a study of siplizumab effects on memory and regulatory T cells. The table came from immunoSEQ multiplex PCR; TCRdb's copy has only in-frame clones and leaves some out. The sample lists around 18,000 clones; roughly 51% were seen once. No antigens are known for them. The mixed lymphocyte reaction cells were held in coculture (37°C) for less than 7 days. Sequencing was carried out using CFSE-low (dividing) CD4+ T cells sorted from an allogeneic mixed lymphocyte reaction. The receptors were sampled from a human donor in good health; the cells came from an allogeneic mixed lymphocyte reaction.

CDR3 protein: CASSPWTSGGQETQYF. For the CDR3, the DNA is TGTGCCAGCTCACCTTGGACTAGCGGGGGACAAGAGACCCAGTACTTC. The V call is TRBV18, the J call TRBJ2-5; 13 bases line up with TRBD2. The germline gives CDR1 KGHSH, CDR2 LQKENI. V was clipped by 3 bases and J by 2 bases; unmatched bases: 3. CDR3 size: 16 residues.

The genes are TRBV18 and TRBJ1-2; D unresolved. Trimming took off 2 bases at V and 4 bases at J, with 8 bases between the two ends. The CDR3 length is 13 residues. The germline gives CDR1 KGHSH, CDR2 LQKENI. Here the CDR3 reads CASSPASGYGYTF. The CDR3 region has the DNA TGTGCCAGCTCACCAGCTTCAGGCTATGGCTACACCTTC.

The chain couples TRBV6-6 to TRBJ2-1; D may be TRBD1 or TRBD2 (6 bases each). CDR3 length equals 13 residues. The germline V and J ends were trimmed by 8 bases and 4 bases, with 12 bases remaining between them. Germline CDR1 reads MNHNY; CDR2 reads SVGAGI (reference sequence). As DNA, the CDR3 is TGTGCCAGCGGACGGGGGCCGTACAATGAGCAGTTCTTC. Its protein is CASGRGPYNEQFF.

This clone was seen just once. The chain employs TRBV6-6 and TRBJ2-7; 7 nucleotides agree with TRBD1. V lost 4 bases, J lost 2 bases, and 2 bases stayed unmatched. The CDR3 is 13 residues long. Germline lookup yields CDR1 MNHNY and CDR2 SVGAGI (reference sequence). CDR3 nucleotide sequence: TGTGCCAGCAGTTCGGACAGGACCTACGAGCAGTACTTC. The encoded protein is CASSSDRTYEQYF.

This clone was counted a few times. The chain combines TRBV2 with TRBJ2-1; unclear D gene. V dropped 2 bases and J dropped 9 bases, with 11 bases sitting between them. CDR3 length: 13 residues. Germline V gene lookup returns CDR1 SNHLY and CDR2 FYNNEI. CDR3 loop: CASSELPFSEQFF. The CDR3 DNA reads as TGTGCCAGCAGTGAATTACCTTTTTCTGAGCAGTTCTTC.

V and J are TRBV18 and TRBJ2-3; D is possibly TRBD2 (6 bases). Deletions cut 7 bases from V and 4 bases from J, with 18 bases between. Germline V gene sequence: CDR1 KGHSH, CDR2 LQKENI. This CDR3 comprises 15 residues. DNA for the CDR3: TGTGCCAGCTTATCAGCCTACTGGGGGGCAGATACGCAGTATTTT. Its translation is CASLSAYWGADTQYF.

The chain is built from TRBV6-1 and TRBJ2-7; D not resolved. This CDR3 has 12 residues. Trimming removed 5 bases at V and 4 bases at J, with 9 bases between. CDR1 MNHNS and CDR2 SASEGT come from the germline V gene. CDR3: CASSNDVYEQYF. Written as DNA, the CDR3 is TGTGCCAGCAGTAACGATGTTTACGAGCAGTACTTC.

The V call is TRBV7-2, the J call TRBJ2-1; D unclear. Trimming cost V 5 bases and J 15 bases, with 23 bases left between them. This CDR3 has 14 residues. CDR1 SGHTA and CDR2 FQGNSA come from the germline V gene. CDR3 DNA: TGTGCCAGCAGCCATTCTCCTGCTCGCGAGGTCGGGTTCTTC. Amino acid sequence: CASSHSPAREVGFF.

This clone was counted between two and nine times. The V and J genes are TRBV10-3 and TRBJ2-1, with D perhaps matching TRBD1 or TRBD2 (5 bases each). Germline loops: CDR1 ENHRY, CDR2 SYGVKD. V was shortened by 4 bases and J by 0 bases, with 10 bases between the two germline ends. This CDR3 has 15 residues. The chain's CDR3 is CAISAWGSSYNEQFF. CDR3 nucleotides: TGTGCCATCAGTGCGTGGGGGAGCTCCTACAATGAGCAGTTCTTC.

This clone was observed a handful of times. This chain links TRBV5-8 with TRBJ2-7; D is unclear. V shed 4 bases and J shed 1 base, with 18 bases lying between them. Germline CDR1 is SGHTS and CDR2 is YDEGEE. This CDR3 region has 16 residues. CDR3 region: CASSPKRQVISYEQYF. The CDR3 DNA is TGTGCCAGCAGCCCGAAACGGCAGGTCATATCCTACGAGCAGTACTTC.

A few counts support this clone. V gene TRBV14 combines with J gene TRBJ1-3; D perhaps matches TRBD1 (5 bases). This CDR3 comprises 11 residues. Germline V CDR1 and CDR2: SGHDN, FVKESK. Trimming stripped 0 bases from V and 11 bases from J, with 5 bases between. The CDR3 loop reads CASSQEGAIYF. In DNA form, the CDR3 reads TGTGCCAGCAGCCAAGAGGGGGCCATATATTTT.

In regard to this clone: This sample includes further DNA sequences coding for the same CDR3. The chain recombines TRBV29-1 with TRBJ2-4; no definite D call. CDR1 is SQVTM, CDR2 ANQGSEA, per germline. The CDR3 has 13 residues. V lost 4 bases and J 0 bases, leaving 7 bases between the germline ends. The CDR3, as DNA: TGCAGCGTTGCGCAGCTAGCCAAAAACATTCAGTACTTC. Translating gives CSVAQLAKNIQYF.

The rearrangement links TRBV18 to TRBJ2-7; 8 bases line up with TRBD2. Germline V CDR1 and CDR2: KGHSH, LQKENI. The CDR3 covers 13 residues. Trimming removed 6 bases from V and 6 bases from J; junction bases left unmatched: 7. The CDR3, as DNA: TGTGCCAGCTCGCTCTCGGGGGGGTTCGAGCAGTACTTC. Translation: CASSLSGGFEQYF.

J is TRBJ1-2 and V is TRBV30; TRBD1 aligns across 9 bases. The CDR3 is 17 residues long. Germline V CDR1 and CDR2: GTSNPN, SVGIG (reference sequence). J gave up 4 bases and V 2 bases, and 14 bases lay outside the gene matches. CDR3 bases: TGTGCCTGGAGTCCACGGGACAGGGCCGTACTAGGCTATGGCTACACCTTC. It yields the protein CAWSPRDRAVLGYGYTF.

V gene TRBV18 combines with J gene TRBJ1-2; no clear D gene. The CDR3 spans 13 residues. The germline CDR1 and CDR2 sequences are KGHSH and LQKENI. The V end was cut by 1 base, the J end by 6 bases, with 9 bases between. The CDR3 loop is CASSPLQRDGYTF. The CDR3, as DNA: TGTGCCAGCTCACCACTGCAGAGGGATGGCTACACCTTC. Full variable domain (remainder filled in from reference TRBV18 and TRBJ1-2): NAGVMQNPRHLVRRRGQEARLRCSPMKGHSHVYWYRQLPEEGLKFMVYLQKENIIDESGMPKERFSAEFPKEGPSILRIQQVVRGDSAAYFCASSPLQRDGYTFGSGTRLTVV.

By share, this clone counts as medium-sized. This CDR3 is also generated by other DNA sequences in the sample. The genes are TRBV18 and TRBJ2-7; D gene uncertain. The CDR3 spans 12 residues. The V end was cut by 3 bases, the J end by 0 bases, with 3 bases between. Germline V CDR1 and CDR2: KGHSH, LQKENI. The CDR3 coding sequence is TGTGCCAGCTCACCGAGCTCCTACGAGCAGTACTTC. Protein: CASSPSSYEQYF.

This chain connects TRBV5-4 to TRBJ1-1, with D uncertain. Germline CDR1 reads SGHNT; CDR2 reads YYREEE (reference sequence). V lost 3 bases to trimming and J lost 1 base, with 13 bases between them. This CDR3 spans 15 amino acids. CDR3 coding DNA: TGTGCCAGCAGCTCTTATCGGACGGCGAACACTGAAGCTTTCTTT. Its translation: CASSSYRTANTEAFF. Supplemented by reference TRBV5-4 and TRBJ1-1, the full variable domain reads ETGVTQSPTHLIKTRGQQVTLRCSSQSGHNTVSWYQQALGQGPQFIFQYYREEENGRGNFPPRFSGLQFPNYSSELNVNALELDDSALYLCASSSYRTANTEAFFGQGTRLTVV.

This clone was recorded only once. V and J are TRBV4-2 and TRBJ2-5; tentatively, D is TRBD2 (7 bases). V lost 4 bases to trimming and J lost 4 bases, with 16 bases between them. Germline CDR1 LGHNA, CDR2 YNFKEQ. The length of the CDR3 is 15 residues. The CDR3 DNA sequence: TGTGCCAGCAGCCCCGGGGAGGGGGGGCCAGAGACCCAGTACTTC. Its protein is CASSPGEGGPETQYF.

The V gene is TRBV29-1, the J gene TRBJ2-7; TRBD2 agrees at 8 bases. Unmatched junction bases numbered 5, after V lost 7 bases and J lost 3 bases. Germline V gene lookup returns CDR1 SQVTM and CDR2 ANQGSEA. This CDR3 has 12 amino acids. This CDR3 is CSGSGTSYEQYF. The CDR3 DNA sequence: TGCAGCGGGTCCGGGACTAGCTACGAGCAGTACTTC.

The chain joins TRBV11-1 to TRBJ2-5, with D possibly TRBD2 on 6 matching bases. Trimming pared 5 bases from V and 5 bases from J, leaving 15 bases between. The CDR3 extends over 14 amino acids. The germline V gene has CDR1 SGHAT and CDR2 FQDESV (reference sequence). The CDR3 DNA reads TGTGCCAGCAGCCGATTGGGAGGCTGGGAGACCCAGTACTTC. It yields the protein CASSRLGGWETQYF.

This clone was recorded a few times. This chain links TRBV7-9 with TRBJ2-7; 7 nucleotides align to TRBD2. The junction had 7 bases not matched to a gene; V was cut back by 6 bases and J by 2 bases. The V gene's germline CDR1 is SEHNR and CDR2 FQNEAQ (reference sequence). CDR3 size: 14 residues. The CDR3 loop reads CASSFSGATYEQYF. DNA for the CDR3: TGTGCCAGCAGTTTCAGCGGGGCGACCTACGAGCAGTACTTC.

For this clone: A read error may explain this, as a much larger clone is one base away. The chain links TRBV4-3 to TRBJ2-5; D unresolved. Germline loops: CDR1 LGHNA, CDR2 YSLEER. This CDR3 region has 14 residues. V lost 4 bases and J 2 bases, leaving 11 bases between the germline ends. CDR3 nucleotides: TGCGCCAGCAGCCGGCAGGCGGCACAAGAGACCCAGTACTTC. Its protein product is CASSRQAAQETQYF.

This clone occurred a few times. The chain combines TRBV5-6 with TRBJ2-3; D gene uncertain. The CDR3 consists of 13 residues. V lost 1 base, J lost 11 bases, and 14 bases lay in between. Germline assignment: CDR1 SGHDT and CDR2 YYEEEE. The chain's CDR3 is CASSLFGVRGQYF. In DNA, the CDR3 is TGTGCCAGCAGCTTGTTTGGGGTCCGTGGGCAGTATTTT.

V and J are TRBV28 and TRBJ1-1; D not certain. This CDR3 comprises 15 residues. Germline V lookup: CDR1 MDHEN, CDR2 SYDVKM. V dropped 5 bases and J dropped 1 base, with 14 bases sitting between them. CDR3 region: CASSPPVWTNTEAFF. Written as DNA, the CDR3 is TGTGCCAGCAGTCCCCCGGTTTGGACGAACACTGAAGCTTTCTTT.